Described below is a single T cell receptor beta chain sequence and its context. Its antigen is not known. This specimen belongs to a study of PD-1 blockade in classical Hodgkin lymphoma. Findings and limits, study-wide: Healthy donors were reported to have higher baseline TCR diversity than newly diagnosed patients. While CD8+ TCR diversity did not rise significantly by C4D1, CD4+ TCR diversity did.

The time point denotes: cycle 4 day 1 (C4D1), after less than seven weeks of nivolumab. Patients all relapsed after autologous stem cell transplantation, and there was variation in brentuximab vedotin exposure. CDR3 length equals 16 residues. The V segment lost 0 bases and the J segment 5 bases; nucleotides outside the gene matches: 4. Germline loops: CDR1 ENHRY, CDR2 SYGVKD. Assay: immunoSEQ multiplex PCR; the TCRdb copy retains only in-frame clones and omits some. Of some 9,700 clones detected, nearly 85% appear once; the ten largest clones hold under 55%. The source is a human donor with classical Hodgkin lymphoma. Sequences were derived from peripheral blood mononuclear cells (PBMCs), sampled before the fourth cycle of nivolumab. This sequence joins TRBV10-3 and TRBJ2-3; 11 bases agree with TRBD2. CDR3 sequence: CAISESGSGRGDTQYF. CDR3 in DNA: TGTGCCATCAGTGAGTCGGGTAGCGGGAGGGGAGATACGCAGTATTTT.